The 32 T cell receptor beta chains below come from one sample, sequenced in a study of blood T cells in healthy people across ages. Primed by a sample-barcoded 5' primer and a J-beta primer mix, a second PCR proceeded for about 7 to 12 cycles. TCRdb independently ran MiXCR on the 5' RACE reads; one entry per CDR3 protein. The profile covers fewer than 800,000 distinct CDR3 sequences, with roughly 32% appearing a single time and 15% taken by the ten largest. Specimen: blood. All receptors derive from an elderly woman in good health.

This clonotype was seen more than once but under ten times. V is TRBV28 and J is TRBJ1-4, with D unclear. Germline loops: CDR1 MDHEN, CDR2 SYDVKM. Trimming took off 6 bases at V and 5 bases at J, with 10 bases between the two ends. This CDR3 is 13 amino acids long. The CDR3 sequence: CASRRALNEKLFF. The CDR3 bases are TGTGCCAGCAGGCGGGCCCTAAATGAAAAACTGTTTTTT.

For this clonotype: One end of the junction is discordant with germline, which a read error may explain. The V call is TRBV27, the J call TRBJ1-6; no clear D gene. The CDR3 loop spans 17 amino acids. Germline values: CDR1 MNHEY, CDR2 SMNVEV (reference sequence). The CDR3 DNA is TGTGCCAGCAGTTTAGATCCCGGACCGAACTATAATTCACCCCTCCGCTTT. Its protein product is CASSLDPGPNYNSPLRF.

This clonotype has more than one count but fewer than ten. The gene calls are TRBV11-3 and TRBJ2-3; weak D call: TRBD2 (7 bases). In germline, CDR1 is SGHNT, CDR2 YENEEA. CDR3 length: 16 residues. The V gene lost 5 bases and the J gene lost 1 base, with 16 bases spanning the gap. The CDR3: CASSTGSGGGTDTQYF. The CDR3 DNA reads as TGTGCCAGCAGCACAGGGTCGGGGGGTGGCACAGATACGCAGTATTTT.

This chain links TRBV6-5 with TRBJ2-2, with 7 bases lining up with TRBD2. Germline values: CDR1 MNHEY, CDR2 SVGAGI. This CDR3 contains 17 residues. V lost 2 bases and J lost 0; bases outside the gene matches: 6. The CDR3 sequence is CASSYRVAGANTGELFF. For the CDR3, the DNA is TGTGCCAGCAGTTACCGAGTGGCGGGGGCGAACACCGGGGAGCTGTTTTTT.

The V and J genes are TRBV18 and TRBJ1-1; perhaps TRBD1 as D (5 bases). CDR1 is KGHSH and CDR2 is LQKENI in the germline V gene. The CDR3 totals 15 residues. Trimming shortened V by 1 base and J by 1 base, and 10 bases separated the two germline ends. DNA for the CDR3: TGTGCCAGCTCACCACATCGACAGCCGAACACTGAAGCTTTCTTT. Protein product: CASSPHRQPNTEAFF.

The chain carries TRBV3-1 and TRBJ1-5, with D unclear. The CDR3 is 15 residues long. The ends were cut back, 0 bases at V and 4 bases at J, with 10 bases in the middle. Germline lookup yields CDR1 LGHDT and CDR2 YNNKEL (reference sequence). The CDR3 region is CASSQDLGKNQPQHF. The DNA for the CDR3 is TGTGCCAGCAGCCAAGATCTGGGCAAGAATCAGCCCCAGCATTTT.

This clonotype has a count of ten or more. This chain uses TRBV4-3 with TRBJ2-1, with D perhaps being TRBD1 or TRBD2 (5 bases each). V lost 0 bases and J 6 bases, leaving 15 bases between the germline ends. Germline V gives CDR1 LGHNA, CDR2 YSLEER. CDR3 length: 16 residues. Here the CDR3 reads CASSQELRRDLNEQFF. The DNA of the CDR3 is TGCGCCAGCAGCCAAGAGTTAAGAAGGGACCTCAATGAGCAGTTCTTC.

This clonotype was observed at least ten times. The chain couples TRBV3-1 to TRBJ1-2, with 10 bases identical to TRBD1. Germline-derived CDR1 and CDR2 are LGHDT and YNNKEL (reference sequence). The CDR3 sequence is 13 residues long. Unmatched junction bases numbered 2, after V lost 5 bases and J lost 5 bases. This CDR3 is CASSAGQGYGYTF. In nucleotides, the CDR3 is TGTGCCAGCAGCGCGGGACAGGGGTATGGCTACACCTTC.

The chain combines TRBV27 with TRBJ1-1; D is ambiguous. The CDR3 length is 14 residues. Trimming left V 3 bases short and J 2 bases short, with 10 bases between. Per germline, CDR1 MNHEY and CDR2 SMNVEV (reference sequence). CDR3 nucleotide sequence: TGTGCCAGCAGTTTTCACTCCTTAAACACTGAAGCTTTCTTT. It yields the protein CASSFHSLNTEAFF.

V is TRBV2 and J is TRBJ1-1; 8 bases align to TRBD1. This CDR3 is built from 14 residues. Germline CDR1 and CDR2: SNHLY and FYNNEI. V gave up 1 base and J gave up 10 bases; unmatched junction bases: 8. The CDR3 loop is CASSEDRGNRRAFF. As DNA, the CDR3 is TGTGCCAGCAGTGAAGACAGGGGGAATCGAAGAGCTTTCTTT.

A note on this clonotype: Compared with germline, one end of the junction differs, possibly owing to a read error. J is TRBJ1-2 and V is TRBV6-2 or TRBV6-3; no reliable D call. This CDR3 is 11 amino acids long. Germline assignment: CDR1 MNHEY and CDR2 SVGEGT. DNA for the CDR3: TGTGCCGGCAGTCAGAACTATGGCTACACCTTC. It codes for CAGSQNYGYTF.

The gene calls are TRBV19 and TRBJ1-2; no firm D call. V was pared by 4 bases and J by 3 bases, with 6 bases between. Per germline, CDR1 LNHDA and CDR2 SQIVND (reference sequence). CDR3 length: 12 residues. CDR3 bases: TGTGCCAGTAGTACCGCGTACTATGGCTACACCTTC. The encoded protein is CASSTAYYGYTF.

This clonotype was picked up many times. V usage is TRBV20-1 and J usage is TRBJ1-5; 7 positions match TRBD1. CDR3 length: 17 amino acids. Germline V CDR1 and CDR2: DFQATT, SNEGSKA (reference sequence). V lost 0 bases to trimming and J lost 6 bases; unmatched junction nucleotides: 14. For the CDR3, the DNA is TGCAGTGCTAGAGATACTGGGCGGACAGGTGGACCTCAGCCCCAGCATTTT. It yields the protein CSARDTGRTGGPQPQHF.

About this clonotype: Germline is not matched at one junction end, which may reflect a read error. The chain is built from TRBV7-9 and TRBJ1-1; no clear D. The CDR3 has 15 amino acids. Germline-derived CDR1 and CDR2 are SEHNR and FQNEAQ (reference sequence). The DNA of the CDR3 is TGCGCCAGCAGCCCACTTACGTGGGGGAACACTGAAGCTTTCTTT. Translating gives CASSPLTWGNTEAFF.

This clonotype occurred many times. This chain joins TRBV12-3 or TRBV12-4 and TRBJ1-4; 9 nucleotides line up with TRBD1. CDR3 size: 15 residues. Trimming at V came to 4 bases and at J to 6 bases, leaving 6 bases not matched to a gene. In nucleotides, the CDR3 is TGTGCCAGCAGTTCCGACAGGGGGGAATATGAAAAACTGTTTTTT. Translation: CASSSDRGEYEKLFF.

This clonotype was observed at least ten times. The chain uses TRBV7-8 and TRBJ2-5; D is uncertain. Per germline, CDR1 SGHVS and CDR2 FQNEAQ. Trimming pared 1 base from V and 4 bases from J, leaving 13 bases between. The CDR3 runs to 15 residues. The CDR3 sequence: CASSLGRSIGETQYF. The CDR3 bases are TGTGCCAGCAGCTTAGGTCGCTCCATCGGAGAGACCCAGTACTTC. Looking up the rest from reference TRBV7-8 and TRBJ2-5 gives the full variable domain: GAGVSQSPRYKVAKRGQDVALRCDPISGHVSLFWYQQALGQGPEFLTYFQNEAQLDKSGLPSDRFFAERPEGSVSTLKIQRTQQEDSAVYLCASSLGRSIGETQYFGPGTRLLVL.

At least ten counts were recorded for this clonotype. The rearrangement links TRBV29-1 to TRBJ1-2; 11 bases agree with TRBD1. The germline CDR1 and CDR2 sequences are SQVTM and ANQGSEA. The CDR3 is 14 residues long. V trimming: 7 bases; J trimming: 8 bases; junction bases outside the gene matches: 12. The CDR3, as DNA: TGCAGCGCCGCAGCCGGGACAGGGGGTGAAGGCTACACCTTC. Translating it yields CSAAAGTGGEGYTF.

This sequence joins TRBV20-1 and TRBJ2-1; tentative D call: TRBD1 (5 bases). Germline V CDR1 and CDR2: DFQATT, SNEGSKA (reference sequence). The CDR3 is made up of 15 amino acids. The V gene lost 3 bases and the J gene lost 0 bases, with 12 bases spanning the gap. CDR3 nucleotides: TGCAGTGCTAGCTTGACAGCCCGCTCCTACAATGAGCAGTTCTTC. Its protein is CSASLTARSYNEQFF.

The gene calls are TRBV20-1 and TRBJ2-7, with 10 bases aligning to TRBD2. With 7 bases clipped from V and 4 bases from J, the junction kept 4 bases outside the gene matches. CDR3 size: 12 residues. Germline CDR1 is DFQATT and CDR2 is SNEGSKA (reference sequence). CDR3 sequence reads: CSVTSGVYEQYF. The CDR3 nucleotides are TGCAGTGTTACTAGCGGGGTTTACGAGCAGTACTTC.

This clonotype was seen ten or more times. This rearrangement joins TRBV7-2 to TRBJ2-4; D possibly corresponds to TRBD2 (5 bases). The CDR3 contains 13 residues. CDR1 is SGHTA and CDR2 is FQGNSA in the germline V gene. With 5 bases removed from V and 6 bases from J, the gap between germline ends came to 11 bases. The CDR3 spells CASSRRGSNIQYF. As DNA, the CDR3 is TGTGCCAGCAGCCGCCGCGGGTCAAACATTCAGTACTTC.

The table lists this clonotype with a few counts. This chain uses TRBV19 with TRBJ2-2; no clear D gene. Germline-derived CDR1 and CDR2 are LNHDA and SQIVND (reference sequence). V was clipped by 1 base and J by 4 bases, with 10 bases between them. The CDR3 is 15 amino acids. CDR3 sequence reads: CASSIVSTSTGELFF. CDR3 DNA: TGTGCCAGTAGTATAGTATCGACTTCCACCGGGGAGCTGTTTTTT.

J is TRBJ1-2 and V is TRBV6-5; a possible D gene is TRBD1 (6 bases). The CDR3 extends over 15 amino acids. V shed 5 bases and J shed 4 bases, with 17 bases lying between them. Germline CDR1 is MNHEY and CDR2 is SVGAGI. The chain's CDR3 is CASSPTGQGRYGYTF. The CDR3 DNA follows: TGTGCCAGCAGTCCAACAGGCCAGGGGCGCTATGGCTACACCTTC.

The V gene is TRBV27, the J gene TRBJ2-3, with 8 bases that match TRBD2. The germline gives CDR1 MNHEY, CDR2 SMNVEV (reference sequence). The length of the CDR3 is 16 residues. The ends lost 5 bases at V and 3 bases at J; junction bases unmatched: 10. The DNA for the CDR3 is TGTGCCAGCAGTCAAACTCGCGGGGGGACAACAGATACGCAGTATTTT. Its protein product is CASSQTRGGTTDTQYF.

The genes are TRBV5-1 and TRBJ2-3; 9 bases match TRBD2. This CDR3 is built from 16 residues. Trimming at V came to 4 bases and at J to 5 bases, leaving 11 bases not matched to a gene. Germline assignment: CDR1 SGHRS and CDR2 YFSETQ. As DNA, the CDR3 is TGCGCCAGCAGCGGGTTAGCGGGAGTCGTTCTAGATACGCAGTATTTT. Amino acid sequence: CASSGLAGVVLDTQYF.

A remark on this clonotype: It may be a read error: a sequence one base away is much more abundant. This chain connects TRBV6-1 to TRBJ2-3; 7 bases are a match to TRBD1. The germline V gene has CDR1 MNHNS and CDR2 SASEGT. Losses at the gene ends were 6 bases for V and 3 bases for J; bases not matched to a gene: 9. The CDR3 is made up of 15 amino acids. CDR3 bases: TGTGCCAGCAGCGGTAGACAGGGAAGGACAGATACGCAGTATTTT. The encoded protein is CASSGRQGRTDTQYF.

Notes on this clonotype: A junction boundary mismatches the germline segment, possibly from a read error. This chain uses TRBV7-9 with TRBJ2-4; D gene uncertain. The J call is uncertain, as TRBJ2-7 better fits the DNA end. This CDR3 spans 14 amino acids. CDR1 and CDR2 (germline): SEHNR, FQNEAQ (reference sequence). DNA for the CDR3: TGTGCCGGCAGCTTCGAGTGGAGAGAATACGAGCAGTACTTC. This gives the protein CAGSFEWREYEQYF.

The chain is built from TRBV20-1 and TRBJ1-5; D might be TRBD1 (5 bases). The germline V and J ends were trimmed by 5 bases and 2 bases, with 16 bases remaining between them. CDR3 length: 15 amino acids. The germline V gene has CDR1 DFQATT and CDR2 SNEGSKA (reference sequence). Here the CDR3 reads CSAGGAWRGNQPQHF. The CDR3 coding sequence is TGCAGTGCTGGTGGGGCGTGGCGGGGCAATCAGCCCCAGCATTTT.

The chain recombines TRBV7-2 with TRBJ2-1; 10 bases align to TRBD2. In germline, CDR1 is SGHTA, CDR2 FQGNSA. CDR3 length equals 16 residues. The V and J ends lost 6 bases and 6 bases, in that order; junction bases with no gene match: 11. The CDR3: CASRLPGLAVVNEQFF. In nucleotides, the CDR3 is TGTGCCAGCAGGCTCCCCGGACTAGCGGTGGTCAATGAGCAGTTCTTC.

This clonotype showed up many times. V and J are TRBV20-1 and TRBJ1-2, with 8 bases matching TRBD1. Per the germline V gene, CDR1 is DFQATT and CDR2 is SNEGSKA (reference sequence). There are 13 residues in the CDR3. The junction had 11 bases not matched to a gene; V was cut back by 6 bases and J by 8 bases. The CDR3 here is CSAPTQGAWGYTF. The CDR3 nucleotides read TGCAGTGCCCCTACCCAGGGGGCTTGGGGCTACACCTTC.

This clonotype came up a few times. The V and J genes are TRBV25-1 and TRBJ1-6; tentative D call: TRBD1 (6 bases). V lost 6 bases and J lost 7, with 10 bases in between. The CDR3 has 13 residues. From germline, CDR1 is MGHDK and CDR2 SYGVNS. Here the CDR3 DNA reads TGTGCCAGCAGACAGGGTTCCAATTCACCCCTCCACTTT. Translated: CASRQGSNSPLHF. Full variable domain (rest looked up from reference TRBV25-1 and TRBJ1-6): EADIYQTPRYLVIGTGKKITLECSQTMGHDKMYWYQQDPGMELHLIHYSYGVNSTEKGDLSSESTVSRIRTEHFPLTLESARPSHTSQYLCASRQGSNSPLHFGNGTRLTVT.

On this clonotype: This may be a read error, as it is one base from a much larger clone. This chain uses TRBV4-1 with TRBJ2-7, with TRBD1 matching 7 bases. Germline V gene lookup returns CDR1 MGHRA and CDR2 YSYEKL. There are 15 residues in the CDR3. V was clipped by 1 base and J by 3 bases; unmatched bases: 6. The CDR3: CASSQVLAGGYEQYF. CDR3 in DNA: TGCGCCAGCAGCCAAGTCCTCGCAGGGGGCTACGAGCAGTACTTC.

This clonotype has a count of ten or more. This CDR3 is CAWSAQGAYGYTF. DNA of the CDR3: TGTGCCTGGAGTGCACAGGGGGCCTATGGCTACACCTTC. The chain joins TRBV30 to TRBJ1-2, with 9 bases aligning to TRBD1. Germline trimming cut 1 base from V and 4 bases from J; bases unmatched to any gene: 1. CDR1 and CDR2 (germline): GTSNPN, SVGIG (reference sequence). The CDR3 spans 13 residues.